The 28 T cell receptor beta chains listed next were all sequenced from one sample in a study of OX40 agonist ivuxolimab in advanced cancers. Assay used: immunoSEQ multiplex PCR; TCRdb lists only in-frame clones, some missing. Seen here are 75,000 or so clones, just under 85% observed once, and the top ten hold 25%. This material consisted of CD4+ or CD8+ T cells sorted from blood, taken in a trial of the OX40 agonist ivuxolimab. Receptor source: an adult with an advanced solid tumor such as melanoma, head and neck, liver or kidney cancer.

The chain uses TRBV4-1 and TRBJ2-3; 8 bases map to TRBD2. CDR1 and CDR2 from the germline V gene are MGHRA and YSYEKL. V lost 1 base, J lost 4 bases, and 7 bases stayed unmatched. The CDR3 contains 16 residues. This chain's CDR3 is CASSQGPGGQSDTQYF. The CDR3 DNA follows: TGCGCCAGCAGCCAAGGTCCGGGGGGGCAGTCAGATACGCAGTATTTT.

This clone turned up a few times. The CDR3 DNA sequence: TGTGCCAGTAGTTCGAAGGACAGCCTCAACAATGAGCAGTTCTTC. Translating it yields CASSSKDSLNNEQFF. This chain uses TRBV19 with TRBJ2-1; a possible D gene is TRBD1 (6 bases). The germline V gene encodes CDR1 LNHDA and CDR2 SQIVND (reference sequence). The germline V and J ends were trimmed by 5 bases and 5 bases, with 16 bases remaining between them. There are 15 residues in the CDR3. The full variable domain, in which reference TRBV19 and TRBJ2-1 provide the parts outside the CDR3, is DGGITQSPKYLFRKEGQNVTLSCEQNLNHDAMYWYRQDPGQGLRLIYYSQIVNDFQKGDIAEGYSVSREKKESFPLTVTSAQKNPTAFYLCASSSKDSLNNEQFFGPGTRLTVL.

This sequence joins TRBV7-2 and TRBJ2-3; weak D call: TRBD2 (6 bases). CDR1 is SGHTA and CDR2 is FQGNSA in the germline V gene. The germline V and J ends were trimmed by 5 bases and 0 bases, with 15 bases remaining between them. The CDR3 runs to 16 residues. For the CDR3, the DNA is TGTGCCAGCAGCCAACAAGGGACTCTTAGCACAGATACGCAGTATTTT. Protein product: CASSQQGTLSTDTQYF.

The rearrangement joins TRBV18 to TRBJ2-1; 12 nucleotides match TRBD2. Germline trimming cut 4 bases from V and 5 bases from J; bases unmatched to any gene: 12. The germline V gene has CDR1 KGHSH and CDR2 LQKENI. This CDR3 comprises 18 residues. In DNA, the CDR3 is TGTGCCAGCTCACTCTTAAGGACTAGCGGGGAACAAAACAATGAGCAGTTCTTC. It encodes CASSLLRTSGEQNNEQFF.

This chain connects TRBV9 to TRBJ1-1; D is unclear. CDR3 length: 14 amino acids. V was shortened by 4 bases and J by 3 bases, with 13 bases between the two germline ends. CDR1 is SGDLS, CDR2 YYNGEE, per germline. The CDR3: CASSRGNVDTEAFF. The CDR3 DNA reads TGTGCCAGCAGCCGAGGGAATGTAGACACTGAAGCTTTCTTT.

The gene calls are TRBV4-2 and TRBJ2-5, with 9 nucleotides matching TRBD2. The trim removed 3 bases at V and 4 bases at J, leaving 6 bases unmatched. Germline V lookup: CDR1 LGHNA, CDR2 YNFKEQ. The CDR3 spans 15 residues. This CDR3 is CASSQDSGRLETQYF. The CDR3 DNA reads TGTGCCAGCAGCCAGGATAGCGGGAGACTAGAGACCCAGTACTTC.

V and J are TRBV14 and TRBJ2-2; possibly TRBD1 for D (6 bases). Trimming stripped 4 bases from V and 1 base from J, with 16 bases between. The germline V gene encodes CDR1 SGHDN and CDR2 FVKESK. The CDR3 runs 17 residues. This chain's CDR3 is CASSPAWRTENTGELFF. Written as DNA, the CDR3 is TGTGCCAGCAGCCCAGCGTGGAGGACAGAGAACACCGGGGAGCTGTTTTTT.

In this sample, this clone turned up many times. The chain employs TRBV23-1 and TRBJ2-7; no firm D call. TRBV23-1 is placed among ORFs of uncertain function. The CDR3 sequence is 11 residues long. Trimming stripped 9 bases from V and 3 bases from J, with 9 bases between. The CDR3 here is CARGRSYEQYF. Here the CDR3 DNA reads TGCGCCAGGGGCAGGAGCTACGAGCAGTACTTC.

The chain carries TRBV18 and TRBJ1-3; D gene ambiguous. The germline gives CDR1 KGHSH, CDR2 LQKENI. This CDR3 region has 15 residues. Trimming took 3 bases from V and 0 from J, leaving 9 bases between them. DNA of the CDR3: TGTGCCAGCTCACCCCCTCCGGACTCTGGAAACACCATATATTTT. It encodes CASSPPPDSGNTIYF.

The chain combines TRBV4-1 with TRBJ1-5; no firm D call. This CDR3 has 14 amino acids. Trimming removed 4 bases from V and 2 bases from J, with 9 bases in between. Germline V lookup: CDR1 MGHRA, CDR2 YSYEKL. The CDR3 coding sequence is TGCGCCAGCAGCCCTCCGGGCCGCAATCAGCCCCAGCATTTT. The encoded protein is CASSPPGRNQPQHF.

V gene TRBV14 combines with J gene TRBJ1-2, with 8 bases lining up with TRBD1. CDR3 length: 13 amino acids. With 4 bases clipped from V and 8 bases from J, the junction kept 6 bases outside the gene matches. Germline CDR1 and CDR2: SGHDN and FVKESK. The CDR3 nucleotides read TGTGCCAGCAGCCTGACAGGGGCAGGAGGCTACACCTTC. Amino acids: CASSLTGAGGYTF.

This clone was seen just once. The chain employs TRBV2 and TRBJ2-5; 7 bases are shared with TRBD1. With V trimmed by 2 bases and J by 4 bases, 4 bases remained unmatched. The CDR3 spans 14 residues. The germline gives CDR1 SNHLY, CDR2 FYNNEI. In nucleotides, the CDR3 is TGTGCCAGCAGTGAACGGACAGGACCAGAGACCCAGTACTTC. This sequence encodes CASSERTGPETQYF.

This clone is termed medium-sized. V and J are TRBV6-1 and TRBJ1-3, with 7 nucleotides matching TRBD1. V gave up 2 bases and J gave up 5 bases; unmatched junction bases: 9. The germline CDR1 and CDR2 sequences are MNHNS and SASEGT. This CDR3 region has 16 residues. The CDR3: CASSEPPGGVRNTIYF. In nucleotides, the CDR3 is TGTGCCAGCAGTGAACCGCCAGGGGGAGTCAGAAACACCATATATTTT.

V usage is TRBV6-5 and J usage is TRBJ2-4; no clear D. The CDR3 length is 15 residues. Germline V gives CDR1 MNHEY, CDR2 SVGAGI. Trimming took off 5 bases at V and 0 bases at J, with 11 bases between the two ends. CDR3 DNA sequence: TGTGCCAGCAGTCCCGGGTTTGGAGCCAAAAACATTCAGTACTTC. It specifies CASSPGFGAKNIQYF.

The chain uses TRBV19 and TRBJ1-5; possible D gene TRBD1, 5 bases. The CDR3 sequence is 15 residues long. Germline values: CDR1 LNHDA, CDR2 SQIVND (reference sequence). The V end was cut by 4 bases, the J end by 0 bases, with 10 bases between. The CDR3 loop reads CASSKGAYSNQPQHF. CDR3 DNA: TGTGCCAGTAGTAAAGGGGCTTATAGCAATCAGCCCCAGCATTTT. The full variable domain, its missing parts supplied by reference TRBV19 and TRBJ1-5, is DGGITQSPKYLFRKEGQNVTLSCEQNLNHDAMYWYRQDPGQGLRLIYYSQIVNDFQKGDIAEGYSVSREKKESFPLTVTSAQKNPTAFYLCASSKGAYSNQPQHFGDGTRLSIL.

The chain links TRBV6-5 to TRBJ2-7, with 7 bases matching TRBD2. The junction had 11 bases not matched to a gene; V was cut back by 6 bases and J by 3 bases. This CDR3 contains 15 residues. Germline-derived CDR1 and CDR2 are MNHEY and SVGAGI. CDR3 region: CASSRGSGGFYEQYF. CDR3 DNA sequence: TGTGCCAGCAGCCGGGGGTCGGGGGGTTTCTACGAGCAGTACTTC.

This sequence joins TRBV19 and TRBJ2-3; 8 bases match TRBD1. The CDR3 extends over 16 amino acids. Germline trimming cut 4 bases from V and 1 base from J; bases unmatched to any gene: 7. CDR1 is LNHDA, CDR2 SQIVND, per germline (reference sequence). CDR3 DNA sequence: TGTGCCAGTAGTAGGAGACAGGGGTTGGGCACAGATACGCAGTATTTT. This gives the protein CASSRRQGLGTDTQYF.

As DNA, the CDR3 is TGTGCCAGCAGCTTAGACCCAAGAGGACGGCGCAATCAGCCCCAGCATTTT. Its translation: CASSLDPRGRRNQPQHF. V and J are TRBV7-8 and TRBJ1-5; D is undetermined. Trimming took 1 base from V and 2 from J, leaving 15 bases between them. Germline V gene data show CDR1 as SGHVS and CDR2 as FQNEAQ. There are 17 residues in the CDR3.

The chain is built from TRBV7-2 and TRBJ2-7; 10 bases line up with TRBD1. Germline loops: CDR1 SGHTA, CDR2 FQGNSA. This CDR3 has 15 residues. Trimming removed 1 base from V and 5 bases from J; junction bases left unmatched: 5. In nucleotides, the CDR3 is TGTGCCAGCAGCTTAGAAGGGACAGGGGTCCACGAGCAGTACTTC. Amino acid sequence: CASSLEGTGVHEQYF.

This clone was seen once. This chain joins TRBV7-2 and TRBJ1-1; no firm D call. The germline V and J ends were trimmed by 6 bases and 1 base, with 9 bases remaining between them. Per germline, CDR1 SGHTA and CDR2 FQGNSA. The CDR3 has 13 amino acids. The CDR3 bases are TGTGCCAGCAGTTACGACCCGAACACTGAAGCTTTCTTT. Its protein is CASSYDPNTEAFF. Drawing the rest from reference TRBV7-2 and TRBJ1-1, the complete variable domain is GAGVSQSPSNKVTEKGKDVELRCDPISGHTALYWYRQSLGQGLEFLIYFQGNSAPDKSGLPSDRFSAERTGGSVSTLTIQRTQQEDSAVYLCASSYDPNTEAFFGQGTRLTVV.

This chain uses TRBV10-3 with TRBJ2-5; 9 bases match TRBD2. The trim removed 5 bases at V and 0 bases at J, leaving 7 bases unmatched. Germline V lookup: CDR1 ENHRY, CDR2 SYGVKD. CDR3 size: 16 residues. DNA of the CDR3: TGTGCCATCAGTAGGGAGCGGGGGGACGACCAAGAGACCCAGTACTTC. Translating gives CAISRERGDDQETQYF.

About this clone: This sample also contains other DNA sequences that code for the same CDR3. The chain employs TRBV7-2 and TRBJ1-2; D is unresolved. V lost 1 base and J lost 7, with 7 bases in between. This CDR3 spans 12 amino acids. Germline CDR1 reads SGHTA; CDR2 reads FQGNSA. For the CDR3, the DNA is TGTGCCAGCAGCTTAGGGGCCGCTGGCTACACCTTC. Translated: CASSLGAAGYTF. Drawing the rest from reference TRBV7-2 and TRBJ1-2, the complete variable domain is GAGVSQSPSNKVTEKGKDVELRCDPISGHTALYWYRQSLGQGLEFLIYFQGNSAPDKSGLPSDRFSAERTGGSVSTLTIQRTQQEDSAVYLCASSLGAAGYTFGSGTRLTVV.

The chain carries TRBV5-1 and TRBJ1-5; 8 bases are shared with TRBD1. Germline lookup yields CDR1 SGHRS and CDR2 YFSETQ. The CDR3 contains 14 residues. V lost 5 bases and J lost 6; bases outside the gene matches: 7. CDR3 protein: CASRPDRGGQPQHF. In DNA, the CDR3 is TGCGCCAGCAGACCTGACAGGGGAGGTCAGCCCCAGCATTTT.

This sequence joins TRBV11-1 and TRBJ2-1; TRBD1 aligns across 7 bases. In germline, CDR1 is SGHAT, CDR2 FQDESV (reference sequence). This CDR3 has 14 residues. Trimming at V came to 5 bases and at J to 10 bases, leaving 11 bases not matched to a gene. CDR3 loop: CASSPDRVSVEQFF. In DNA, the CDR3 is TGTGCCAGCAGCCCTGACAGGGTGTCTGTCGAGCAGTTCTTC. Full variable domain (missing parts from reference TRBV11-1 and TRBJ2-1): EAEVAQSPRYKITEKSQAVAFWCDPISGHATLYWYRQILGQGPELLVQFQDESVVDDSQLPKDRFSAERLKGVDSTLKIQPAELGDSAMYLCASSPDRVSVEQFFGPGTRLTVL.

The J gene is TRBJ1-1, the V gene TRBV6-5; 7 bases are a match to TRBD1. Germline CDR1 and CDR2: MNHEY and SVGAGI. The length of the CDR3 is 15 residues. V gave up 6 bases and J gave up 0 bases; unmatched junction bases: 7. The CDR3 region has the DNA TGTGCCAGCAGCCGCCAGGGGGTTATGAACACTGAAGCTTTCTTT. Residues: CASSRQGVMNTEAFF.

V is TRBV10-3 and J is TRBJ1-3; TRBD1 matches 8 bases. CDR1 ENHRY and CDR2 SYGVKD come from the germline V gene. J gave up 0 bases and V 5 bases, and 3 bases lay outside the gene matches. The CDR3 is 15 residues long. Here the CDR3 reads CAISPTGGSGNTIYF. Here the CDR3 DNA reads TGTGCCATCAGTCCCACAGGGGGCTCTGGAAACACCATATATTTT.

This chain connects TRBV19 to TRBJ1-2, with TRBD1 matching over 8 bases. The CDR3 runs 15 residues. J gave up 1 base and V 4 bases, and 5 bases lay outside the gene matches. Looked up from germline, CDR1 is LNHDA and CDR2 is SQIVND (reference sequence). The CDR3 DNA reads TGTGCCAGTAGTAACCAGGGGGCGGTTAACTATGGCTACACCTTC. Encoded protein: CASSNQGAVNYGYTF. Based on the CDR3 plus reference TRBV19 and TRBJ1-2, the full variable domain is DGGITQSPKYLFRKEGQNVTLSCEQNLNHDAMYWYRQDPGQGLRLIYYSQIVNDFQKGDIAEGYSVSREKKESFPLTVTSAQKNPTAFYLCASSNQGAVNYGYTFGSGTRLTVV.

In its sample, this clone was seen once. The genes are TRBV28 and TRBJ1-6; maybe TRBD1 (6 bases). Germline values: CDR1 MDHEN, CDR2 SYDVKM. Trimming cost V 6 bases and J 5 bases, with 14 bases left between them. The CDR3 sequence is 15 residues long. The DNA of the CDR3 is TGTGCCAGCAGACAAAACAGGGTCAATAATTCACCCCTCCACTTT. It is translated as CASRQNRVNNSPLHF.